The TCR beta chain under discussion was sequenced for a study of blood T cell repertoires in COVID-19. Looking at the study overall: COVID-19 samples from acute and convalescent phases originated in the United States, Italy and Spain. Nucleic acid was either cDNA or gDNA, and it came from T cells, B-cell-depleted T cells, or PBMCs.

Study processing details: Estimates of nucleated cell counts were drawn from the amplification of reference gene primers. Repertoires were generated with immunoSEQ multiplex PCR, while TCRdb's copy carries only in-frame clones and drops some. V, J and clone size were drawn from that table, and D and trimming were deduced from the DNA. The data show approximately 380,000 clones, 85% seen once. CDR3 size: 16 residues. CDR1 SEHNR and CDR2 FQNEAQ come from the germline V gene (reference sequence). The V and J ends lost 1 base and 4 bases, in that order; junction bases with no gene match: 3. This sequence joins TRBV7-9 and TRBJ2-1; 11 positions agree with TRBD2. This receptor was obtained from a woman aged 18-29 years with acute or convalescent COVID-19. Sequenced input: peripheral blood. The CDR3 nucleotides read TGTGCCAGCAGCTTAGTCGGGACTAGCGGATACAATGAGCAGTTCTTC. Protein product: CASSLVGTSGYNEQFF.